These 13 T cell receptor beta chains came from one sample sequenced in a study of spatial heterogeneity in lung cancer (dated by TCRdb to the late 2010s). This specimen's time point label, per the study, means: sample taken at primary tumor resection. Without any cell sorting, TCR sequencing was performed on whole RNA extracted either from tumor and nontumor lung tissue or from cryopreserved PBMC samples. The library was built by means of 5' RACE. The sequencer listed for this sample is NextSeq 500. The raw public reads went through TCRdb reprocessing: fastp at Q25, MiXCR clone calling, in-frame beta chains kept. CDR3 protein duplicates are merged, each entry listing the most common genes and DNA. This sample gives tens of thousands of distinct CDR3 sequences in total; approximately 20% of them show up just once. Of the sample, roughly 6.2% falls within the top ten clones. The source was PBMCs, collected at surgery. These receptors all stem from a male donor with early-stage non-small cell lung cancer.

The chain carries TRBV20-1 and TRBJ1-1; no firm D call. Looked up from germline, CDR1 is DFQATT and CDR2 is SNEGSKA (reference sequence). Between the trimmed V and J ends, which lost 0 bases and 4 bases, there was a span of 12 bases. The CDR3 contains 14 residues. The CDR3 region is CSARDSKGPTEAFF. CDR3 DNA: TGCAGTGCTAGAGATAGTAAGGGTCCCACTGAAGCTTTCTTT.

The V and J genes are TRBV30 and TRBJ2-3; 8 bases agree with TRBD2. The J segment lost 3 bases and the V segment lost 2 bases, leaving 7 bases of the junction unmatched. The CDR3 covers 15 residues. Germline V lookup: CDR1 GTSNPN, CDR2 SVGIG (reference sequence). The DNA for the CDR3 is TGTGCCTGGAGTACAGCGGGGGCCAGGACAGATACGCAGTATTTT. The encoded protein is CAWSTAGARTDTQYF.

At least ten counts were recorded for this clonotype. The genes are TRBV5-1 and TRBJ2-2, with D uncertain. Germline V gives CDR1 SGHRS, CDR2 YFSETQ. Trimming took 1 base from V and 1 from J, leaving 14 bases between them. This CDR3 region has 17 residues. The CDR3 DNA reads as TGCGCCAGCAGCTTGAACGAGCAGGCGATGAACACCGGGGAGCTGTTTTTT. It encodes CASSLNEQAMNTGELFF.

The rearrangement joins TRBV10-3 to TRBJ1-1; no clear D gene. Germline V gene data show CDR1 as ENHRY and CDR2 as SYGVKD. This CDR3 is 14 amino acids long. The V and J ends lost 4 bases and 4 bases respectively, with 13 bases between them. The CDR3 region has the DNA TGTGCCATCAGTGGTCCCGGGAGGATCACTGAAGCTTTCTTT. It codes for CAISGPGRITEAFF.

CDR3 in amino acids: CASSFVPGNEQFF. Written as DNA, the CDR3 is TGTGCCAGCAGCTTTGTACCTGGGAATGAGCAGTTCTTC. This chain uses TRBV7-2 with TRBJ2-1, with D unclear. Germline values: CDR1 SGHTA, CDR2 FQGNSA. This CDR3 is 13 amino acids long. Trimming took off 3 bases at V and 7 bases at J, with 10 bases between the two ends.

This clonotype was seen many times. The chain joins TRBV7-2 to TRBJ2-7, with no clear D. The germline V gene encodes CDR1 SGHTA and CDR2 FQGNSA. The CDR3 is 14 amino acids. Deletions cut 1 base from V and 5 bases from J, with 12 bases between. The CDR3 here is CASSLGAGGNEQYF. CDR3 coding DNA: TGTGCCAGCAGCTTAGGGGCAGGTGGGAACGAGCAGTACTTC.

This clonotype was detected many times. The genes are TRBV28 and TRBJ1-4, with 7 bases matching TRBD1. The germline V gene encodes CDR1 MDHEN and CDR2 SYDVKM. This CDR3 spans 14 amino acids. Trimming at V came to 3 bases and at J to 8 bases, leaving 6 bases not matched to a gene. Here the CDR3 DNA reads TGTGCCAGCAGTTTCTGGCAGGGGGGAGAAAAACTGTTTTTT. This encodes CASSFWQGGEKLFF.

The chain uses TRBV27 and TRBJ1-3; the match to TRBD1 covers 10 bases. With 10 bases clipped from V and 3 bases from J, the junction kept 6 bases outside the gene matches. The CDR3 runs to 14 residues. The germline gives CDR1 MNHEY, CDR2 SMNVEV (reference sequence). For the CDR3, the DNA is TGTGCCACCCTGGGACAGGGGCATGGAAACACCATATATTTT. Its protein is CATLGQGHGNTIYF.

This clonotype was seen at least ten times. V usage is TRBV7-8 and J usage is TRBJ2-5; D uncertain. V lost 4 bases to trimming and J lost 3 bases, with 12 bases between them. Germline CDR1 SGHVS, CDR2 FQNEAQ. This CDR3 is built from 14 residues. The CDR3 reads CASSSSDPKETQYF. The CDR3 DNA is TGTGCCAGCAGCTCGTCGGACCCTAAAGAGACCCAGTACTTC.

The sample holds a few counts of this clonotype. The rearrangement joins TRBV27 to TRBJ1-2; 7 bases align to TRBD1. V shed 9 bases, J shed 1 base, and the junction held 5 bases outside the gene matches. Germline CDR1 reads MNHEY; CDR2 reads SMNVEV (reference sequence). The CDR3 is made up of 13 amino acids. CDR3 coding DNA: TGTGCCAGGAGGGACAGACATAACTATGGCTACACCTTC. It encodes CARRDRHNYGYTF.

The chain uses TRBV4-1 and TRBJ2-3, with D unclear. CDR3 length equals 14 residues. Looked up from germline, CDR1 is MGHRA and CDR2 is YSYEKL. V gave up 0 bases and J gave up 6 bases, with 10 bases separating them. The DNA for the CDR3 is TGCGCCAGCAGCCAAGACACCCCTACCGATACGCAGTATTTT. It specifies CASSQDTPTDTQYF.

There are a few counts of this clonotype. V is TRBV10-3 and J is TRBJ1-1; 9 nucleotides agree with TRBD1. The CDR3 is 14 residues long. The V segment lost 6 bases and the J segment 0 bases; nucleotides outside the gene matches: 2. Germline CDR1 reads ENHRY; CDR2 reads SYGVKD. The CDR3 is CAIRTGGMNTEAFF. For the CDR3, the DNA is TGTGCCATCAGGACAGGGGGGATGAACACTGAAGCTTTCTTT.

In its sample, this clonotype was seen many times. This chain joins TRBV13 and TRBJ2-7; 11 bases align to TRBD2. From germline, CDR1 is PRHDT and CDR2 FYEKMQ (reference sequence). V was pared by 5 bases and J by 0 bases, with 6 bases of the junction left unmatched. This CDR3 spans 16 amino acids. CDR3 protein: CASSPHTSGSSYEQYF. The CDR3 region has the DNA TGTGCCAGCAGCCCTCATACTAGCGGGAGCTCCTACGAGCAGTACTTC. Full variable domain (rest looked up from reference TRBV13 and TRBJ2-7): AAGVIQSPRHLIKEKRETATLKCYPIPRHDTVYWYQQGPGQDPQFLISFYEKMQSDKGSIPDRFSAQQFSDYHSELNMSSLELGDSALYFCASSPHTSGSSYEQYFGPGTRLTVT.